The 25 T cell receptor beta chains presented below share a single source sample, sequenced in a study of cytomegalovirus exposure and HLA in healthy donors. The PCR made use of 60 Vbeta and 13 Jbeta primers. Repertoires were generated with immunoSEQ multiplex PCR, while TCRdb's copy carries only in-frame clones and drops some. The repertoire holds 75,000 to 100,000 clones, with over 70% as singletons. Sequenced material: PBMCs. The receptors were sampled from a man in his sixties in good health and CMV-seronegative.

V usage is TRBV20-1 and J usage is TRBJ2-7, with D maybe TRBD2 (6 bases). V lost 6 bases and J 2 bases, leaving 8 bases between the germline ends. The CDR3 extends over 11 amino acids. Germline V gives CDR1 DFQATT, CDR2 SNEGSKA (reference sequence). The DNA for the CDR3 is TGCAGTGCCGCGGGAACCTACGAGCAGTACTTC. It is translated as CSAAGTYEQYF.

This clone was picked up a small number of times. The chain carries TRBV19 and TRBJ1-4; D perhaps matches TRBD1 (6 bases). The CDR3 consists of 14 residues. In germline, CDR1 is LNHDA, CDR2 SQIVND (reference sequence). The V end lost 8 bases, the J end lost 6 bases, and 16 bases lay between the germline ends. The CDR3 loop reads CASSSGVADEKLFF. DNA of the CDR3: TGTGCCAGTTCTTCAGGGGTGGCGGATGAAAAACTGTTTTTT. The full variable domain, in which reference TRBV19 and TRBJ1-4 provide the parts outside the CDR3, is DGGITQSPKYLFRKEGQNVTLSCEQNLNHDAMYWYRQDPGQGLRLIYYSQIVNDFQKGDIAEGYSVSREKKESFPLTVTSAQKNPTAFYLCASSSGVADEKLFFGSGTQLSVL.

The genes are TRBV5-8 and TRBJ2-5; 8 bases fit TRBD2. CDR3 size: 15 residues. CDR1 and CDR2 from the germline V gene are SGHTS and YDEGEE. Trimming at V came to 4 bases and at J to 4 bases, leaving 9 bases not matched to a gene. The CDR3 is CASSQSGRRRETQYF. The CDR3 DNA reads TGTGCCAGCAGCCAGAGCGGGAGAAGGAGAGAGACCCAGTACTTC.

The J gene is TRBJ2-1, the V gene TRBV9; 12 positions agree with TRBD2. V lost 4 bases, J lost 0 bases, and 11 bases stayed unmatched. The V gene's germline CDR1 is SGDLS and CDR2 YYNGEE. CDR3 length: 19 amino acids. The CDR3 spells CASSLGLAGLGSSYNEQFF. The CDR3 DNA reads TGTGCCAGCAGCTTAGGACTAGCGGGACTGGGCAGCTCCTACAATGAGCAGTTCTTC.

V usage is TRBV5-1 and J usage is TRBJ1-2; D gene unclear. The CDR3 sequence is 15 residues long. Germline loops: CDR1 SGHRS, CDR2 YFSETQ. Trimming shortened V by 2 bases and J by 2 bases, and 13 bases separated the two germline ends. CDR3: CASSFSSLENYGYTF. DNA for the CDR3: TGCGCCAGCAGCTTTTCGTCTTTGGAGAACTATGGCTACACCTTC.

The rearrangement joins TRBV6-1 to TRBJ1-2; 7 bases align to TRBD1. Germline-derived CDR1 and CDR2 are MNHNS and SASEGT. The CDR3 runs to 15 residues. The ends lost 5 bases at V and 4 bases at J; junction bases unmatched: 10. CDR3 sequence reads: CASSLSGQISYGYTF. The CDR3 DNA follows: TGTGCCAGCAGTCTCTCGGGACAGATAAGCTATGGCTACACCTTC.

This clone has only a few counts. The chain recombines TRBV19 with TRBJ1-1, with 8 positions matching TRBD1. The junction had 7 bases not matched to a gene; V was cut back by 6 bases and J by 7 bases. The germline V gene encodes CDR1 LNHDA and CDR2 SQIVND (reference sequence). The CDR3 is 13 residues long. CDR3 sequence (DNA): TGTGCCAGTAGCCAGGACAGGGTCCGTGAAGCTTTCTTT. Translation gives CASSQDRVREAFF. The full variable domain, rest sourced from reference TRBV19 and TRBJ1-1, is DGGITQSPKYLFRKEGQNVTLSCEQNLNHDAMYWYRQDPGQGLRLIYYSQIVNDFQKGDIAEGYSVSREKKESFPLTVTSAQKNPTAFYLCASSQDRVREAFFGQGTRLTVV.

This clone appeared a few times. This sequence joins TRBV20-1 and TRBJ2-7; D gene unclear. Germline V gene sequence: CDR1 DFQATT, CDR2 SNEGSKA (reference sequence). With 5 bases removed from V and 6 bases from J, the gap between germline ends came to 11 bases. CDR3 length: 11 amino acids. The CDR3 region has the DNA TGCAGTGCTCTCACCTACAGCGAGCAGTACTTC. Translated, it gives CSALTYSEQYF.

The V call is TRBV6-6, the J call TRBJ2-2; TRBD2 might be the D (6 bases). Trimming shortened V by 4 bases and J by 6 bases, and 9 bases separated the two germline ends. This CDR3 region has 13 residues. Germline assignment: CDR1 MNHNY and CDR2 SVGAGI (reference sequence). The CDR3 DNA is TGTGCCAGCAGTTGGCGGGACCCCGGGGAGCTGTTTTTT. Protein product: CASSWRDPGELFF.

The V gene is TRBV6-5, the J gene TRBJ1-5; D unclear. The germline V gene has CDR1 MNHEY and CDR2 SVGAGI. The CDR3 is 15 residues long. The ends were cut back, 10 bases at V and 0 bases at J, with 16 bases in the middle. The chain's CDR3 is CATSRYSYSNQPQHF. CDR3 DNA sequence: TGTGCCACCAGCAGATACAGTTATAGCAATCAGCCCCAGCATTTT.

The V and J genes are TRBV10-3 and TRBJ2-1; 12 nucleotides line up with TRBD2. J was trimmed by 6 bases and V by 3 bases; bases with no gene match: 3. This CDR3 is 15 amino acids long. CDR1 and CDR2 (germline): ENHRY, SYGVKD. The CDR3 DNA reads as TGTGCCATCAGTGAATTGACTAGCGGGAGCAATGAGCAGTTCTTC. It yields the protein CAISELTSGSNEQFF.

This clone occurred a few times. This chain uses TRBV6-5 with TRBJ1-1, with D possibly being TRBD1 (5 bases). Looked up from germline, CDR1 is MNHEY and CDR2 is SVGAGI. The ends were cut back, 2 bases at V and 6 bases at J, with 13 bases in the middle. The CDR3 sequence is 14 residues long. CDR3 protein: CASSYLTQGAEAFF. In DNA form, the CDR3 reads TGTGCCAGCAGTTACCTTACTCAGGGCGCTGAAGCTTTCTTT.

The CDR3 DNA follows: TGCAGTGCTAGAGATGGGGAGGGCTACACCTTC. Encoded protein: CSARDGEGYTF. This rearrangement joins TRBV20-1 to TRBJ1-2; no firm D call. The CDR3 contains 11 residues. Between the trimmed V and J ends, which lost 0 bases and 8 bases, there was a span of 7 bases. Per germline, CDR1 DFQATT and CDR2 SNEGSKA (reference sequence).

The rearrangement links TRBV5-1 to TRBJ2-5, with D tentatively TRBD2 (5 bases). Per the germline V gene, CDR1 is SGHRS and CDR2 is YFSETQ. This CDR3 comprises 14 residues. V was shortened by 2 bases and J by 4 bases, with 12 bases between the two germline ends. The CDR3 DNA is TGCGCCAGCAGCTTCCTAGGAGGAGGAGAGACCCAGTACTTC. Translating it yields CASSFLGGGETQYF.

The genes are TRBV19 and TRBJ1-1; D possibly corresponds to TRBD1 (6 bases). The CDR3 length is 13 residues. V was pared by 6 bases and J by 5 bases, with 13 bases between. CDR1 and CDR2 from the germline V gene are LNHDA and SQIVND (reference sequence). The CDR3 DNA sequence: TGTGCCAGTAGGACCTCGGACAGAACTGAAGCTTTCTTT. Its protein product is CASRTSDRTEAFF.

This chain links TRBV4-3 with TRBJ1-2; D unclear. Trimming stripped 4 bases from V and 7 bases from J, with 19 bases between. CDR3 size: 15 residues. Germline loops: CDR1 LGHNA, CDR2 YSLEER. In DNA form, the CDR3 reads TGCGCCAGCAGCCGCGGCGCTCCATTGATGGGTGGCTACACCTTC. Protein: CASSRGAPLMGGYTF.

This clone came up a few times. The V gene is TRBV5-6, the J gene TRBJ2-6; 8 bases agree with TRBD1. The J segment lost 2 bases and the V segment lost 1 base, leaving 5 bases of the junction unmatched. Germline assignment: CDR1 SGHDT and CDR2 YYEEEE. The CDR3 runs to 17 residues. CDR3 bases: TGTGCCAGCAGCTTGCCTTCAGGGGGCGCTGGGGCCAACGTCCTGACTTTC. It encodes CASSLPSGGAGANVLTF.

The V call is TRBV5-6, the J call TRBJ2-3, with D maybe TRBD1 (5 bases). The CDR3 loop spans 12 amino acids. Trimming removed 4 bases from V and 4 bases from J, with 7 bases in between. Germline CDR1 is SGHDT and CDR2 is YYEEEE. Here the CDR3 reads CASSGAPDTQYF. Here the CDR3 DNA reads TGTGCCAGCAGCGGGGCACCAGATACGCAGTATTTT.

The chain uses TRBV10-2 and TRBJ2-5; the D gene is possibly TRBD2 (6 bases). The CDR3 sequence is 16 residues long. The germline gives CDR1 WSHSY, CDR2 SAAADI. The V and J ends lost 4 bases and 4 bases respectively, with 19 bases between them. The CDR3 spells CASSVLQAGTAETQYF. The CDR3 DNA sequence: TGCGCCAGCAGTGTTCTCCAGGCGGGGACCGCAGAGACCCAGTACTTC.

The chain employs TRBV7-2 and TRBJ1-1, with a tentative D call TRBD1 (6 bases). The ends were cut back, 1 base at V and 5 bases at J, with 17 bases in the middle. Germline CDR1 SGHTA, CDR2 FQGNSA. This CDR3 has 16 amino acids. For the CDR3, the DNA is TGTGCCAGCAGCTTAGGAGGATGGGGGCTAGGGACTGAAGCTTTCTTT. This sequence encodes CASSLGGWGLGTEAFF.

The gene calls are TRBV4-1 and TRBJ2-3; TRBD1 is a possible D gene (7 bases). CDR3 length equals 16 residues. With 1 base removed from V and 3 bases from J, the gap between germline ends came to 14 bases. CDR1 and CDR2 from the germline V gene are MGHRA and YSYEKL. CDR3 loop: CASSQVKGAGTDTQYF. The CDR3 DNA is TGCGCCAGCAGCCAAGTTAAGGGGGCGGGGACAGATACGCAGTATTTT.

This clone was detected once. V usage is TRBV18 and J usage is TRBJ2-7; 11 bases map to TRBD2. Germline CDR1 is KGHSH and CDR2 is LQKENI. After removal of 3 bases from V and 0 bases from J, the junction contained 7 bases not matched to a gene. This CDR3 is built from 17 residues. CDR3 residues: CASSPLPTSGSSYEQYF. CDR3 DNA: TGTGCCAGCTCACCTCTACCCACTAGCGGGAGCTCCTACGAGCAGTACTTC.

The J gene is TRBJ2-3, the V gene TRBV5-4; 9 bases are shared with TRBD2. The CDR3 runs 16 residues. V lost 3 bases to trimming and J lost 3 bases; unmatched junction nucleotides: 8. The germline V gene has CDR1 SGHNT and CDR2 YYREEE (reference sequence). CDR3 in DNA: TGTGCCAGCAGCTCTGATAGCGGGGGTAGGACAGATACGCAGTATTTT. Translated, it gives CASSSDSGGRTDTQYF.

In this sample, this clone turned up once. The chain has TRBV9 and TRBJ2-2; D not certain. The CDR3 sequence is 14 residues long. The germline V and J ends were trimmed by 4 bases and 7 bases, with 14 bases remaining between them. CDR1 is SGDLS, CDR2 YYNGEE, per germline. The CDR3 reads CASSLAVGSGELFF. DNA of the CDR3: TGTGCCAGCAGCCTCGCGGTCGGTAGCGGGGAGCTGTTTTTT.

The chain's CDR3 is CASNARREWYNEQFF. In nucleotides, the CDR3 is TGTGCCAGCAACGCTAGGCGGGAGTGGTACAATGAGCAGTTCTTC. The chain links TRBV2 to TRBJ2-1; 7 bases are a match to TRBD2. The CDR3 loop spans 15 amino acids. Unmatched junction bases numbered 10, after V lost 7 bases and J lost 4 bases. Germline assignment: CDR1 SNHLY and CDR2 FYNNEI.